Listed here are 32 T cell receptor beta chains from one sample, sequenced in a study of blood T cells in healthy people across ages. A sample-barcoded 5' primer and a J-beta primer mix were used in a second PCR of roughly 6 to 11 cycles. TCRdb itself ran the 5' RACE reads through MiXCR, one entry per CDR3 protein. The sample yields about 1.6 million distinct CDR3 sequences, roughly 32% seen once. The sample was blood. The receptors were gathered from a woman younger than 45 in good health.

As DNA, the CDR3 is TGCAGCGTTGAAGATCCCAACAGGGGGGGCTACACCTTC. Its translation: CSVEDPNRGGYTF. J is TRBJ1-2 and V is TRBV29-1, with 8 bases matching TRBD1. J was trimmed by 8 bases and V by 0 bases; bases with no gene match: 5. The CDR3 is made up of 13 amino acids. Germline V gene data show CDR1 as SQVTM and CDR2 as ANQGSEA. Variable domain in full (rest from reference TRBV29-1 and TRBJ1-2): SAVISQKPSRDICQRGTSLTIQCQVDSQVTMMFWYRQQPGQSLTLIATANQGSEATYESGFVIDKFPISRPNLTFSTLTVSNMSPEDSSIYLCSVEDPNRGGYTFGSGTRLTVV.

The gene calls are TRBV19 and TRBJ2-1; tentatively, D is TRBD2 (7 bases). Germline values: CDR1 LNHDA, CDR2 SQIVND (reference sequence). Trimming stripped 0 bases from V and 2 bases from J, with 8 bases between. This CDR3 contains 15 residues. This chain's CDR3 is CASSIEGGPYNEQFF. CDR3 DNA: TGTGCCAGTAGTATAGAGGGGGGGCCCTACAATGAGCAGTTCTTC.

Only a few counts were recorded for this clonotype. The CDR3 loop is CASSHLGTPASSYNEQFF. CDR3 sequence (DNA): TGTGCCAGCAGCCACCTTGGGACACCGGCGAGTTCCTACAATGAGCAGTTCTTC. This chain links TRBV7-8 with TRBJ2-1, with TRBD1 as a possible D gene (6 bases). The germline V gene encodes CDR1 SGHVS and CDR2 FQNEAQ. The CDR3 spans 18 residues. Between the trimmed V and J ends, which lost 5 bases and 1 base, there was a span of 21 bases.

This clonotype showed up just a few times. The genes are TRBV7-9 and TRBJ2-1, with a weak D call TRBD1 (5 bases). V dropped 2 bases and J dropped 6 bases, with 17 bases sitting between them. Germline CDR1 SEHNR, CDR2 FQNEAQ (reference sequence). This CDR3 contains 16 residues. In DNA form, the CDR3 reads TGTGCCAGCAGCTTATTTCTGGGCCAGGGCTTCAATGAGCAGTTCTTC. This encodes CASSLFLGQGFNEQFF.

This clonotype was seen only a few times. This rearrangement joins TRBV7-9 to TRBJ1-1; D remains ambiguous. From germline, CDR1 is SEHNR and CDR2 FQNEAQ (reference sequence). V shed 0 bases and J shed 11 bases, with 13 bases lying between them. CDR3 size: 13 residues. Written as DNA, the CDR3 is TGTGCCAGCAGCTTAGCCGGACTTCAAGGGGCTTTCTTT. This codes for CASSLAGLQGAFF. The full variable domain, its missing parts supplied by reference TRBV7-9 and TRBJ1-1, is DTGVSQNPRHKITKRGQNVTFRCDPISEHNRLYWYRQTLGQGPEFLTYFQNEAQLEKSRLLSDRFSAERPKGSFSTLEIQRTEQGDSAMYLCASSLAGLQGAFFGQGTRLTVV.

Points on this clonotype: Germline is not matched at one junction end, which may reflect a read error. The rearrangement joins TRBV14 to TRBJ2-3, with D perhaps matching TRBD2 (6 bases). Germline CDR1 SGHDN, CDR2 FVKESK. The CDR3 contains 16 residues. Here the CDR3 DNA reads TGTGCCAGTAGCCCCCTGCAAGCGGGCCGGAGGGATACGCAGTATTTT. Translated: CASSPLQAGRRDTQYF.

The chain combines TRBV7-6 with TRBJ2-7; D is perhaps TRBD2 (5 bases). The germline V gene encodes CDR1 SGHVS and CDR2 FNYEAQ. The CDR3 length is 13 residues. V gave up 1 base and J gave up 6 bases, with 10 bases separating them. The CDR3 DNA is TGTGCCAGCAGCTTAGAGGACTCTCTCGAGCAGTACTTC. This translates into CASSLEDSLEQYF.

The chain combines TRBV28 with TRBJ1-2, with D maybe TRBD1 (5 bases). This CDR3 comprises 14 residues. V was clipped by 8 bases and J by 8 bases, with 21 bases between them. Germline CDR1 is MDHEN and CDR2 is SYDVKM. The CDR3 reads CASCPGVYQGGYTF. The CDR3 DNA sequence: TGTGCCAGCTGCCCCGGTGTATACCAGGGCGGCTACACCTTC.

The chain recombines TRBV7-8 with TRBJ1-4, with unresolved D. The CDR3 consists of 18 residues. Between the trimmed V and J ends, which lost 1 base and 2 bases, there was a span of 17 bases. Germline V gene data show CDR1 as SGHVS and CDR2 as FQNEAQ. CDR3 region: CASSLGLPYMFTNEKLFF. The CDR3 DNA reads as TGTGCCAGCAGCTTAGGGTTGCCATACATGTTCACTAATGAAAAACTGTTTTTT.

This clonotype occurred a few times. The genes are TRBV6-6 and TRBJ2-5; unclear D gene. CDR1 is MNHNY and CDR2 is SVGAGI in the germline V gene (reference sequence). V shed 6 bases and J shed 1 base, with 6 bases lying between them. CDR3 length: 12 amino acids. The CDR3 sequence is CASSWAQETQYF. The CDR3 DNA reads TGTGCCAGCAGCTGGGCCCAAGAGACCCAGTACTTC.

Remarks on this clonotype: This may be a read error: a much more frequent sequence differs by one nucleotide. The CDR3: CTSSFGTGGYNEQYF. CDR3 bases: TGTACCAGCAGTTTCGGTACAGGGGGTTACAACGAGCAGTACTTC. The gene calls are TRBV12-3 or TRBV12-4 and TRBJ2-7; 8 positions match TRBD1. The length of the CDR3 is 15 residues.

This clonotype has just a few counts. V and J are TRBV6-1 and TRBJ1-2; possible D gene TRBD1, 5 bases. The V end was cut by 3 bases, the J end by 0 bases, with 11 bases between. This CDR3 spans 15 amino acids. Germline V CDR1 and CDR2: MNHNS, SASEGT. The CDR3 region has the DNA TGTGCCAGCAGTGATCCAGGGAGGCCTAACTATGGCTACACCTTC. It specifies CASSDPGRPNYGYTF.

The CDR3 loop reads CASSYGITEAFF. CDR3 coding DNA: TGTGCCAGCAGCTACGGGATCACTGAAGCTTTCTTT. V and J are TRBV6-6 and TRBJ1-1, with D unresolved. V lost 6 bases, J lost 4 bases, and 9 bases lay in between. The germline V gene encodes CDR1 MNHNY and CDR2 SVGAGI (reference sequence). The CDR3 runs 12 residues.

J is TRBJ2-1 and V is TRBV4-1, with no clear D. The V and J ends lost 5 bases and 5 bases respectively, with 19 bases between them. Germline CDR1 MGHRA, CDR2 YSYEKL. The CDR3 is made up of 16 amino acids. CDR3 nucleotide sequence: TGCGCCAGCAGCTCCCTATTCGGCGGAGACGACAATGAGCAGTTCTTC. Translating it yields CASSSLFGGDDNEQFF.

This chain uses TRBV6-2 or TRBV6-3 with TRBJ1-5, with 9 bases lining up with TRBD1. V gave up 0 bases and J gave up 3 bases; unmatched junction bases: 9. The CDR3 has 18 residues. Germline-derived CDR1 and CDR2 are MNHEY and SVGEGT. The CDR3 region is CASSYSLGTGNINQPQHF. CDR3 DNA sequence: TGTGCCAGCAGTTACTCACTAGGGACAGGGAATATCAATCAGCCCCAGCATTTT.

The V call is TRBV2, the J call TRBJ2-1, with a weak D call TRBD2 (6 bases). Germline assignment: CDR1 SNHLY and CDR2 FYNNEI. V was pared by 8 bases and J by 2 bases, with 16 bases between. The CDR3 is 15 amino acids. The CDR3: CASGGTRVTYNEQFF. CDR3 bases: TGTGCCAGCGGGGGGACCCGTGTCACCTACAATGAGCAGTTCTTC.

This clonotype was seen at least ten times. The chain carries TRBV28 and TRBJ2-3, with 15 bases lining up with TRBD2. The junction had 5 bases not matched to a gene; V was cut back by 6 bases and J by 4 bases. The CDR3 is 16 residues long. Germline V lookup: CDR1 MDHEN, CDR2 SYDVKM. The CDR3 reads CASRKGTSGRPDTQYF. The CDR3 DNA sequence: TGTGCCAGCAGAAAGGGGACTAGCGGGAGGCCAGATACGCAGTATTTT.

This clonotype was detected many times. V usage is TRBV5-6 and J usage is TRBJ1-1; tentatively, D is TRBD1 (6 bases). CDR1 SGHDT and CDR2 YYEEEE come from the germline V gene. The CDR3 runs 15 residues. Trimming left V 5 bases short and J 0 bases short, with 14 bases between. The CDR3 nucleotides read TGTGCCAGCAGTAGTTTCAGGGGAATGAACACTGAAGCTTTCTTT. Translation gives CASSSFRGMNTEAFF.

In this sample, this clonotype turned up a few times. The chain combines TRBV18 with TRBJ2-1, with unresolved D. The V gene lost 0 bases and the J gene lost 0 bases, with 12 bases spanning the gap. CDR3 size: 17 residues. CDR1 is KGHSH and CDR2 is LQKENI in the germline V gene. CDR3 region: CASSPPLLPSSYNEQFF. The CDR3, as DNA: TGTGCCAGCTCACCACCGCTTCTCCCGAGCTCCTACAATGAGCAGTTCTTC. The variable domain in full, completed from reference TRBV18 and TRBJ2-1, reads NAGVMQNPRHLVRRRGQEARLRCSPMKGHSHVYWYRQLPEEGLKFMVYLQKENIIDESGMPKERFSAEFPKEGPSILRIQQVVRGDSAAYFCASSPPLLPSSYNEQFFGPGTRLTVL.

This clonotype has only a few counts. This rearrangement joins TRBV27 to TRBJ1-1; D is perhaps TRBD1 (5 bases). The V and J ends lost 3 bases and 5 bases respectively, with 13 bases between them. The CDR3 totals 14 residues. Germline loops: CDR1 MNHEY, CDR2 SMNVEV (reference sequence). The CDR3 here is CASSFGRGGTEAFF. CDR3 sequence (DNA): TGTGCCAGCAGTTTCGGGCGGGGGGGAACTGAAGCTTTCTTT.

J is TRBJ2-7 and V is TRBV27, with 8 nucleotides matching TRBD2. Germline-derived CDR1 and CDR2 are MNHEY and SMNVEV (reference sequence). V lost 2 bases and J lost 1; bases outside the gene matches: 7. The CDR3 covers 16 residues. CDR3 nucleotide sequence: TGTGCCAGCAGTTTAACTCCGGGACTAGGATCCTACGAGCAGTACTTC. It is translated as CASSLTPGLGSYEQYF.

This chain joins TRBV28 and TRBJ2-2, with D maybe TRBD1 (6 bases). Trimming stripped 6 bases from V and 2 bases from J, with 13 bases between. CDR3 length: 15 residues. Germline V CDR1 and CDR2: MDHEN, SYDVKM. DNA of the CDR3: TGTGCCAGCAGCCCAACAGGGTTAAACACCGGGGAGCTGTTTTTT. Residues: CASSPTGLNTGELFF.

There are a few counts of this clonotype. The chain links TRBV3-1 to TRBJ2-7, with 9 nucleotides matching TRBD2. This CDR3 has 17 residues. The V and J ends lost 2 bases and 2 bases, in that order; junction bases with no gene match: 10. CDR1 LGHDT and CDR2 YNNKEL come from the germline V gene (reference sequence). The chain's CDR3 is CASSQSGSGGFPYEQYF. The CDR3 nucleotides read TGTGCCAGCAGCCAATCGGGTAGCGGGGGTTTCCCCTACGAGCAGTACTTC.

The V gene is TRBV28, the J gene TRBJ1-2; 7 nucleotides line up with TRBD1. V gave up 7 bases and J gave up 6 bases; unmatched junction bases: 23. From germline, CDR1 is MDHEN and CDR2 SYDVKM. This CDR3 has 18 residues. The CDR3 DNA sequence: TGTGCCAGCATCACGGGACTAGGACAGGCCACCTACGGTCATGGCTACACCTTC. Translation: CASITGLGQATYGHGYTF.

V usage is TRBV2 and J usage is TRBJ2-3, with D perhaps matching TRBD2 (5 bases). V dropped 3 bases and J dropped 2 bases, with 9 bases sitting between them. There are 14 residues in the CDR3. CDR1 and CDR2 (germline): SNHLY, FYNNEI. The CDR3 nucleotides read TGTGCCAGCAGTGACGGGGATCACACAGATACGCAGTATTTT. It translates to CASSDGDHTDTQYF.

This clonotype occurred a few times. The J gene is TRBJ2-4, the V gene TRBV4-1; D unclear. V lost 4 bases and J 0 bases, leaving 13 bases between the germline ends. The CDR3 extends over 16 amino acids. From germline, CDR1 is MGHRA and CDR2 YSYEKL. As DNA, the CDR3 is TGCGCCAGCAGCCCAGGCGGACGTATAGCCAAAAACATTCAGTACTTC. It translates to CASSPGGRIAKNIQYF.

This chain links TRBV27 with TRBJ1-6; possibly TRBD1 for D (5 bases). Per germline, CDR1 MNHEY and CDR2 SMNVEV (reference sequence). The CDR3 is made up of 15 amino acids. V was shortened by 6 bases and J by 9 bases, with 18 bases between the two germline ends. DNA for the CDR3: TGTGCCAGCAGCCCCGGGCAGGGATCGGGTTCACCCCTCCACTTT. Residues: CASSPGQGSGSPLHF.

This rearrangement joins TRBV28 to TRBJ2-5; D is perhaps TRBD2 (5 bases). Germline lookup yields CDR1 MDHEN and CDR2 SYDVKM. Between the trimmed V and J ends, which lost 2 bases and 3 bases, there was a span of 13 bases. The CDR3 totals 15 residues. CDR3 nucleotide sequence: TGTGCCAGCAGTTTAGTGGGCCAACTAGAAGAGACCCAGTACTTC. This sequence encodes CASSLVGQLEETQYF.

This clonotype was counted a single time. CDR3 sequence (DNA): TGCGCCAGCGGCCGAGAAGGAGCCCTGGCTAGCGGGAGTCGGAGAGAGACCCAGTACTTC. It is translated as CASGREGALASGSRRETQYF. The rearrangement links TRBV4-1 to TRBJ2-5; 10 bases map to TRBD2. The germline gives CDR1 MGHRA, CDR2 YSYEKL. There are 20 residues in the CDR3. The J segment lost 4 bases and the V segment lost 8 bases, leaving 25 bases of the junction unmatched.

The CDR3 protein is CASSHIGRLSNTQYF. The CDR3 DNA reads as TGCGCCAGCAGTCACATCGGACGGCTTAGTAATACGCAGTATTTT. V and J are TRBV4-1 and TRBJ2-3; D gene uncertain. V dropped 6 bases and J dropped 7 bases, with 20 bases sitting between them. CDR3 size: 15 residues. Per germline, CDR1 MGHRA and CDR2 YSYEKL.

The chain recombines TRBV20-1 with TRBJ1-6; weak D call: TRBD1 (5 bases). This CDR3 region has 17 residues. The germline V and J ends were trimmed by 1 base and 0 bases, with 13 bases remaining between them. Germline CDR1 and CDR2: DFQATT and SNEGSKA (reference sequence). CDR3 protein: CSARASYRSSYNSPLHF. CDR3 bases: TGCAGTGCTAGAGCGTCATACAGGAGCTCCTATAATTCACCCCTCCACTTT.

The rearrangement uses TRBV20-1 and TRBJ2-5; 7 positions agree with TRBD2. Germline V gene lookup returns CDR1 DFQATT and CDR2 SNEGSKA (reference sequence). This CDR3 has 15 amino acids. V lost 6 bases and J lost 3; bases outside the gene matches: 13. The chain's CDR3 is CSAHSLRGGEETQYF. As DNA, the CDR3 is TGCAGTGCCCACTCCCTTCGCGGGGGAGAAGAGACCCAGTACTTC.